Below, 23 T cell receptor beta chains from the same sample are listed, as sequenced in a study of regulatory T cells in long-lasting Graves disease. Time point described: newly diagnosed GD, antithyroid drugs for less than 3 months. The TCR library was made from RNA extracted from PBMCs. Libraries of TCR beta came from iRepertoire HTBI primers plus Arm-PCR of CDR3 regions. MiXCR, run by TCRdb on the multiplex PCR reads, gives a single entry per CDR3 protein. The sample comprises about 530,000 distinct CDR3 sequences, around 15% of which are singletons, and 20% to 25% rests with the top ten. This sample was shared with a second study, whose subject was T cells in Graves' hyperthyroidism and ophthalmopathy.

The material was peripheral blood mononuclear cells (PBMCs), obtained at new diagnosis, from a patient treated with antithyroid drugs. These receptor sequences come from a woman in her forties or fifties with Graves disease.

The V and J genes are TRBV29-1 and TRBJ1-2, with D perhaps TRBD1 (5 bases). The germline gives CDR1 SQVTM, CDR2 ANQGSEA. The ends were cut back, 5 bases at V and 4 bases at J, with 8 bases in the middle. This CDR3 spans 11 amino acids. The CDR3 sequence: CSVQGVYGYTF. For the CDR3, the DNA is TGCAGCGTTCAGGGTGTCTATGGCTACACCTTC.

This clonotype was observed many times. V usage is TRBV19 and J usage is TRBJ1-1, with D unclear. Between the trimmed V and J ends, which lost 5 bases and 5 bases, there was a span of 18 bases. The germline CDR1 and CDR2 sequences are LNHDA and SQIVND (reference sequence). The length of the CDR3 is 15 residues. The CDR3, as DNA: TGTGCCAGTAGTCAACCCTGGACGGTGGGAACTGAAGCTTTCTTT. Residues: CASSQPWTVGTEAFF. Using reference TRBV19 and TRBJ1-1 for the parts outside the CDR3, the full variable domain is DGGITQSPKYLFRKEGQNVTLSCEQNLNHDAMYWYRQDPGQGLRLIYYSQIVNDFQKGDIAEGYSVSREKKESFPLTVTSAQKNPTAFYLCASSQPWTVGTEAFFGQGTRLTVV.

The gene calls are TRBV5-1 and TRBJ1-3; no definite D call. Germline CDR1 reads SGHRS; CDR2 reads YFSETQ. V lost 3 bases and J 4 bases, leaving 5 bases between the germline ends. The CDR3 length is 12 residues. As DNA, the CDR3 is TGCGCCAGCAGCTCTGAAGGAAACACCATATATTTT. It yields the protein CASSSEGNTIYF.

In this sample, this clonotype turned up a few times. The chain employs TRBV18 and TRBJ2-2; 12 bases agree with TRBD2. The V and J ends lost 6 bases and 3 bases, in that order; junction bases with no gene match: 8. The CDR3 contains 17 residues. In germline, CDR1 is KGHSH, CDR2 LQKENI. CDR3 in amino acids: CASSLTTSGGHTGELFF. The CDR3 nucleotides read TGTGCCAGCTCCCTAACGACTAGCGGGGGCCACACCGGGGAGCTGTTTTTT.

A remark on this clonotype: A much larger clone is a single base away; this may be a read error. This chain connects TRBV6-2 or TRBV6-3 to TRBJ1-1, with D maybe TRBD1 (6 bases). CDR3 size: 13 residues. Germline loops: CDR1 MNHEY, CDR2 SVGEGT. CDR3 loop: CASSINGDTEASF. CDR3 nucleotide sequence: TGTGCCAGCAGTATCAACGGGGACACTGAAGCTTCCTTT.

Concerning this clonotype: At one boundary the junction diverges from the germline segment, which might be a read error. V and J are TRBV24-1 and TRBJ2-7; no definite D call. From germline, CDR1 is KGHDR and CDR2 SFDVKD. The CDR3 has 8 residues. This CDR3 reads CTTREQYF. The CDR3 DNA reads TGTACCACCAGAGAGCAGTACTTC.

The chain employs TRBV10-1 and TRBJ1-2, with D perhaps matching TRBD1 (6 bases). The V end lost 0 bases, the J end lost 6 bases, and 14 bases lay between the germline ends. This CDR3 has 15 residues. Looked up from germline, CDR1 is WNHNN and CDR2 is SYGVQD (reference sequence). This CDR3 reads CASSESAQGVDGYTF. The CDR3 coding sequence is TGCGCCAGCAGTGAGTCCGCACAGGGTGTCGATGGCTACACCTTC.

This clonotype came up many times. The chain joins TRBV20-1 to TRBJ2-3, with D possibly being TRBD1 (5 bases). CDR1 is DFQATT, CDR2 SNEGSKA, per germline (reference sequence). V lost 1 base to trimming and J lost 0 bases, with 11 bases between them. The CDR3 spans 15 residues. The CDR3 sequence: CSARAPQASTDTQYF. Written as DNA, the CDR3 is TGCAGTGCTAGAGCACCACAGGCTAGCACAGATACGCAGTATTTT.

The V gene is TRBV4-2, the J gene TRBJ2-3; TRBD2 might be the D (6 bases). In germline, CDR1 is LGHNA, CDR2 YNFKEQ. The CDR3 loop spans 17 amino acids. V was pared by 2 bases and J by 1 base, with 16 bases between. CDR3 sequence reads: CASSQNAAGGGTDTQYF. In DNA, the CDR3 is TGTGCCAGCAGCCAAAATGCCGCAGGCGGGGGCACAGATACGCAGTATTTT.

The chain carries TRBV7-2 and TRBJ2-7; 7 bases align to TRBD1. Germline V gives CDR1 SGHTA, CDR2 FQGNSA. After removal of 5 bases from V and 2 bases from J, the junction contained 15 bases not matched to a gene. This CDR3 is built from 17 residues. The CDR3 is CASSLGPTGVAPYEQYF. CDR3 nucleotide sequence: TGTGCCAGCAGCCTAGGCCCCACAGGGGTTGCACCCTACGAGCAGTACTTC.

The DNA of the CDR3 is TGTGCCAGCAGCTTGGTGGCAGGGACTAATGAAAAACTGTTTTTT. Its translation is CASSLVAGTNEKLFF. The V call is TRBV5-6, the J call TRBJ1-4, with TRBD1 as a possible D gene (5 bases). Trimming took 0 bases from V and 2 from J, leaving 8 bases between them. The CDR3 covers 15 residues. Germline CDR1 reads SGHDT; CDR2 reads YYEEEE.

The J gene is TRBJ1-6, the V gene TRBV19; D is uncertain. V gave up 6 bases and J gave up 8 bases, with 17 bases separating them. The V gene's germline CDR1 is LNHDA and CDR2 SQIVND (reference sequence). The CDR3 length is 15 residues. The CDR3 DNA reads TGTGCCAGTAGAGCCTTATTGGGGAGGTATTCACCCCTCCACTTT. Translated, it gives CASRALLGRYSPLHF.

This clonotype appeared many times. V gene TRBV2 combines with J gene TRBJ1-5, with 7 bases identical to TRBD1. Germline values: CDR1 SNHLY, CDR2 FYNNEI. The CDR3 contains 15 residues. V lost 7 bases, J lost 0 bases, and 6 bases stayed unmatched. The CDR3 nucleotides read TGTGCCAGCACCTCCGACAGGGATAGCAATCAGCCCCAGCATTTT. It specifies CASTSDRDSNQPQHF.

The table lists this clonotype with many counts. The V and J genes are TRBV4-1 and TRBJ1-2; possible D gene TRBD1, 5 bases. CDR1 and CDR2 from the germline V gene are MGHRA and YSYEKL. The CDR3 consists of 16 residues. The V end was cut by 1 base, the J end by 6 bases, with 18 bases between. The DNA of the CDR3 is TGCGCCAGCAGCCAAGGCCGGGGCGGGGCCTTAAATGGCTACACCTTC. As protein: CASSQGRGGALNGYTF.

The rearrangement links TRBV3-1 to TRBJ2-7; D is possibly TRBD1 or TRBD2 (5 bases each). The length of the CDR3 is 15 residues. Per germline, CDR1 LGHDT and CDR2 YNNKEL (reference sequence). The V end lost 3 bases, the J end lost 2 bases, and 14 bases lay between the germline ends. The CDR3 DNA reads as TGTGCCAGCAGCCAGCCCGGGACGGAAACCTACGAGCAGTACTTC. This translates into CASSQPGTETYEQYF.

In regard to this clonotype: A much larger clonotype is one base distant, so this may be a read error. The J gene is TRBJ2-7, the V gene TRBV2, with TRBD1 as a possible D gene (6 bases). Germline-derived CDR1 and CDR2 are SNHLY and FYNNEI. The CDR3 loop spans 12 amino acids. CDR3 bases: TGTGCCAGCAGTTACAGGGTATACGAGCGGTACTTC. This encodes CASSYRVYERYF.

This clonotype occurred many times. J is TRBJ1-2 and V is TRBV5-1; 9 bases are a match to TRBD1. This CDR3 is built from 15 residues. V was clipped by 0 bases and J by 4 bases; unmatched bases: 4. The germline V gene encodes CDR1 SGHRS and CDR2 YFSETQ. The CDR3 loop is CASSLAGTGFYGYTF. The CDR3 DNA reads as TGCGCCAGCAGCTTGGCCGGGACAGGGTTCTATGGCTACACCTTC.

This clonotype was found a few times. V is TRBV18 and J is TRBJ1-3, with 7 nucleotides matching TRBD1. V dropped 2 bases and J dropped 3; count of bases not matched to a gene: 4. The length of the CDR3 is 15 residues. Germline CDR1 and CDR2: KGHSH and LQKENI. The CDR3 spells CASSPKWDSGNTIYF. The CDR3, as DNA: TGTGCCAGCTCACCAAAGTGGGACAGTGGAAACACCATATATTTT.

The CDR3 DNA reads TGCGCCAGCAGCCAAGATCGGGCAGACAATGAGCAGTTCTTC. Its translation is CASSQDRADNEQFF. The genes are TRBV4-1 and TRBJ2-1; D remains ambiguous. Germline V CDR1 and CDR2: MGHRA, YSYEKL. Trimming took off 0 bases at V and 5 bases at J, with 8 bases between the two ends. The CDR3 runs 14 residues.

CDR3 region: CASSLSGISPTDTQYF. In DNA, the CDR3 is TGTGCCAGCAGCCTATCAGGGATCTCCCCCACAGATACGCAGTATTTT. The chain carries TRBV3-1 and TRBJ2-3; possibly TRBD1 for D (5 bases). Between the trimmed V and J ends, which lost 4 bases and 2 bases, there was a span of 16 bases. Germline loops: CDR1 LGHDT, CDR2 YNNKEL (reference sequence). CDR3 length: 16 residues.

This clonotype appeared many times. The CDR3 DNA is TGTGCCAGCAGTTCCCAGGGAAATACGCAGTATTTT. This codes for CASSSQGNTQYF. The V and J genes are TRBV6-5 and TRBJ2-3; D might be TRBD1 (5 bases). CDR1 is MNHEY and CDR2 is SVGAGI in the germline V gene. This CDR3 has 12 amino acids. Trimming stripped 4 bases from V and 7 bases from J, with 9 bases between.

This clonotype was counted at least ten times. This chain links TRBV2 with TRBJ2-3; tentative D call: TRBD2 (6 bases). V was pared by 0 bases and J by 2 bases, with 9 bases between. The length of the CDR3 is 15 residues. Germline V gene sequence: CDR1 SNHLY, CDR2 FYNNEI. The CDR3 DNA reads as TGTGCCAGCAGTGAAGCCGGGGGAGCCACAGATACGCAGTATTTT. It codes for CASSEAGGATDTQYF.

This clonotype was picked up many times. The V call is TRBV12-3 or TRBV12-4, the J call TRBJ2-5, with D perhaps matching TRBD1 or TRBD2 (7 bases each). With 1 base removed from V and 2 bases from J, the gap between germline ends came to 14 bases. The CDR3 sequence is 16 residues long. CDR3 loop: CASSLEGGDRQETQYF. CDR3 DNA: TGTGCCAGCAGTTTAGAAGGGGGGGACAGACAAGAGACCCAGTACTTC.